These T cell receptor beta chains were read from a single sample in a study of blood T cell repertoires in COVID-19. Repertoires were generated with immunoSEQ multiplex PCR, while TCRdb's copy carries only in-frame clones and drops some. Of some 300,000 clones in the sample, roughly 87% were seen once. Source material: PBMCs or T cells enriched from blood (not recorded which). The source is a woman in her twenties or thirties who had recovered from COVID-19. CDR3s include the opening cysteine and the closing phenylalanine or tryptophan. The order of the fields is J gene, V gene, D gene, clone size, CDR3 DNA, CDR3 protein. A D gene is named only where the DNA matches it firmly. Expanded clones get a size class; other rows say once, few or many, or leave the size out.

>TRBJ1-5|TRBV19|NA|NA
TGTGCCAGTAGTAGGACAGATCAGCCCCAGCATTTT
CASSRTDQPQHF
>TRBJ2-7|TRBV27|NA|NA
TGTGCCAGCAGCAGGGGCCGAGTACTCTACGAGCAGTACTTC
CASSRGRVLYEQYF
>TRBJ2-2|TRBV7-3|NA|NA
TGTGCCAGCAGCTTAGGGCAGGGTGGGGACACCGGGGAGCTGTTTTTT
CASSLGQGGDTGELFF
>TRBJ1-6|TRBV5-1|NA|once
TGCGCCAGCAGCTATCCTATTGGGGGGGAGAATTCACCCCTCCACTTT
CASSYPIGGENSPLHF
>TRBJ2-5|TRBV5-4|TRBD1|NA
TGTGCCAGCAGCGCGGACAGGGAAGAGGAGACCCAGTACTTC
CASSADREEETQYF
>TRBJ1-4|TRBV28|TRBD1|NA
TGTGCCAGCAGTCTTTCACAGGGGACCGAAAAACTGTTTTTT
CASSLSQGTEKLFF
>TRBJ1-6|TRBV19|NA|NA
TGTGCCAGTAGTATCGGGGTTTCCTATAATTCACCCCTCCACTTT
CASSIGVSYNSPLHF
>TRBJ2-1|TRBV27|NA|NA
TGTGCCAGCAGCCCAGGGGTTGGTAATGAGCAGTTCTTC
CASSPGVGNEQFF
>TRBJ1-1|TRBV28|NA|NA
TGTGCCAGCAGTTTAGATTTGACAAACACTGAAGCTTTCTTT
CASSLDLTNTEAFF
>TRBJ2-5|TRBV11-2|NA|NA
TGTGCCAGCAGTCAAGGAGAAACCCAGTACTTC
CASSQGETQYF
>TRBJ2-7|TRBV19|NA|NA
TGTGCCAGTAGTATAGTACCCGCCAGTGGTGTGCACGAGCAGTACTTC
CASSIVPASGVHEQYF
>TRBJ2-7|TRBV5-1|TRBD2|once
TGCGCCAGCAGCTTGAGAATAGCGGGGGGCGAGCAGTACTTC
CASSLRIAGGEQYF
>TRBJ1-6|TRBV24-1|TRBD1|NA
TGTGCCACCAGTGCGACAGGGGGCATCCTCCACTTT
CATSATGGILHF
>TRBJ2-3|TRBV5-1|TRBD1|NA
TGCGCCAGCAGCTTGCAGGGGGCGCGATCAGATACGCAGTATTTT
CASSLQGARSDTQYF
>TRBJ1-5|TRBV5-8|NA|NA
TGTGCCAGCAGCCCTAACAGGGGCAATCAGCCCCAGCATTTT
CASSPNRGNQPQHF
>TRBJ2-7|TRBV28|NA|NA
TGTGCCAGCAGTTTACCGGAGTTCGAGCAGTACTTC
CASSLPEFEQYF
>TRBJ1-2|TRBV27|TRBD1|NA
TGTGCCAGCAGTTTGGGGACAGGGGGCAGTTATGGCTACACCTTC
CASSLGTGGSYGYTF
>TRBJ1-1|TRBV5-4|NA|NA
TGTGCCAGCAGCTTAAAACGGGAGGTCATGAACACTGAAGCTTTCTTT
CASSLKREVMNTEAFF
>TRBJ2-7|TRBV3-1/TRBV3-2|NA|NA
TGTGCCAGCAGCCATACCTCCGGGACAAGTATCTACGAGCAGTACTTC
CASSHTSGTSIYEQYF
>TRBJ1-2|TRBV10-1|NA|NA
TGCGCCAGCAGGACCTTAAGGGGGTGCTATGGCTACACCTTC
CASRTLRGCYGYTF
>TRBJ1-5|TRBV6-5|NA|few
TGTGCCAGCAGCCCAGGCCGGAGCAATCAGCCCCAGCATTTT
CASSPGRSNQPQHF
>TRBJ1-3|TRBV28|NA|NA
TGTGCCAGCATCTCGAGGGAGGGACCCCGGTCTGGAAACACCATATATTTT
CASISREGPRSGNTIYF
>TRBJ2-3|TRBV11-2|NA|NA
TGTGCCAGCAGCTTAGTCCGCGGGGTGGGTACGCAGTATTTT
CASSLVRGVGTQYF
>TRBJ1-1|TRBV7-9|TRBD1|NA
TGTGCCAGCAGCAGCCGACAGGGGCCACATTCTGAAGCTTTCTTT
CASSSRQGPHSEAFF
>TRBJ1-6|TRBV6-2/TRBV6-3|TRBD1|NA
TGTGCCAGCAGTTACGGGGACAGGGTTGGTTCACCCCTCCACTTT
CASSYGDRVGSPLHF
>TRBJ2-7|TRBV28|NA|NA
TGTGCCAGCAGCAGCCCATTCGGGGGGCCCTCCTACGAGCAGTACTTC
CASSSPFGGPSYEQYF
>TRBJ1-1|TRBV7-9|NA|few
TGTGCCAGCAGCGTCGGCGGGGACCCAAACACTGAAGCTTTCTTT
CASSVGGDPNTEAFF
>TRBJ2-1|TRBV27|TRBD2|NA
TGTGCCAGCAGAAGCGGGGCGTCCTCCTACAATGAGCAGTTCTTC
CASRSGASSYNEQFF
>TRBJ1-2|TRBV2|NA|NA
TGTGCCAGCAGTGAGCAGCGGACAGCTAACTATGGCTACACCTTC
CASSEQRTANYGYTF
>TRBJ2-7|TRBV15|TRBD2|NA
TGTGCCACCAGCAAGGAGCGGGGGGCTTTGTACGAGCAGTACTTC
CATSKERGALYEQYF
>TRBJ1-3|TRBV7-9|NA|NA
TGTGCCAGCAGCCCAACTTCCTCTGGAAACACCATATATTTT
CASSPTSSGNTIYF
>TRBJ1-1|TRBV2|NA|NA
TGTGCCAGCAACCCGAAGAGACAGCTTACAGGGATCAACACTGAAGCTTTCTTT
CASNPKRQLTGINTEAFF
>TRBJ2-7|TRBV27|TRBD1|NA
TGTGCCAGCAGTTTAGGACAGGGGATCCTTTACGAGCAGTACTTC
CASSLGQGILYEQYF
>TRBJ1-6|TRBV6-5|NA|NA
TGTGCCAGCACCGTTTCACCTAACGGGGATTCACCCCTCCACTTT
CASTVSPNGDSPLHF
>TRBJ1-4|TRBV4-3|NA|NA
TGCGCCAGCAGCCAAGATCTCAGAGGAGGTGAAAAACTGTTTTTT
CASSQDLRGGEKLFF
>TRBJ2-2|TRBV9|TRBD1|NA
TGTGCCAGCAGCGCCCAGGGGGCAAGCGGGGAGCTGTTTTTT
CASSAQGASGELFF
>TRBJ1-2|TRBV9|TRBD1|NA
TGTGCCAGCAGCGTAGCGGGACAGGGATTGGGCTACACCTTC
CASSVAGQGLGYTF
>TRBJ1-2|TRBV9|NA|NA
TGTGCCAGCAGCGGATCACCGGGAGGCTACACCTTC
CASSGSPGGYTF
>TRBJ1-2|TRBV15|TRBD1|NA
TGTGCCACCAGCAGAAATCGTCCAACAGGGGGCGCGGACTATGGCTACACCTTC
CATSRNRPTGGADYGYTF
>TRBJ2-1|TRBV6-2/TRBV6-3|TRBD2|once
TGTGCCAGCAGTTACCGGGGGACTATCGTCCCTGAGCAGTTCTTC
CASSYRGTIVPEQFF
>TRBJ2-2|TRBV10-3|NA|NA
TGTGCCTATGGAAACACAGGCACCGGGGAGCTGTTTTTT
CAYGNTGTGELFF